This T cell receptor beta chain originates from a study of CD8+ T cells in alopecia areata. On the study more broadly: It was 6 to 18 months of tofacitinib, and then there were 6 months off drug. Severity in treated patients was scored by percentage of scalp area affected.

Study-wide points: In lesional scalp, particularly from alopecia totalis/universalis, clonality was higher than in normal scalp.

Extracted RNA was reverse transcribed, and the resulting cDNA served as sequencing template. Assay used: immunoSEQ multiplex PCR; TCRdb lists only in-frame clones, some missing. The sample consists of about 190,000 clones, 60% to 70% of them appearing once. Specified treatment: oral pan-JAK inhibitor, 5-10 mg twice daily. Samples from alopecia areata patients were lesional scalp punch biopsies and peripheral blood. As concerns this clone: Its specificity is not known.

Germline assignment: CDR1 ENHRY and CDR2 SYGVKD. The trim removed 10 bases at V and 5 bases at J, leaving 12 bases unmatched. The CDR3 sequence is 16 residues long. V is TRBV10-3 and J is TRBJ2-5; 14 bases fit TRBD2. The sample here was CD4+ T cells sorted from blood, taken at week 4, from a patient treated with tofacitinib. The sequence was collected from a human donor with alopecia areata. The CDR3 region has the DNA TGTGCCACAGGGCGGGGACTAGCGGGAGCCGGGGAGACCCAGTACTTC. It codes for CATGRGLAGAGETQYF.